This T cell receptor (beta chain) was observed in a study of cytomegalovirus exposure and HLA in healthy donors. For this clone: Its antigen is not known.

Primers for the PCR totalled 60 Vbeta and 13 Jbeta. Repertoires were generated with immunoSEQ multiplex PCR, while TCRdb's copy carries only in-frame clones and drops some. This sample has roughly 200,000 clones, with just over 75% found just once. General study points: The later analysis indicated that the majority of CMV-associated TCR beta chains appeared HLA-restricted. For presence/absence analyses, sequencing depth was assumed to be roughly uniform across donors.

CDR3 length equals 15 residues. Germline values: CDR1 SGHNT, CDR2 YYREEE (reference sequence). The V and J ends lost 4 bases and 7 bases, in that order; junction bases with no gene match: 7. The receptor's source is a woman aged 60 to 75 in good health and CMV-seropositive. The material sequenced was PBMCs. The rearrangement joins TRBV5-4 to TRBJ1-4; TRBD1 matches 10 bases. This CDR3 reads CASSVDRGPSEKLFF. The CDR3 coding sequence is TGTGCCAGCAGCGTAGACAGGGGGCCGAGTGAAAAACTGTTTTTT.